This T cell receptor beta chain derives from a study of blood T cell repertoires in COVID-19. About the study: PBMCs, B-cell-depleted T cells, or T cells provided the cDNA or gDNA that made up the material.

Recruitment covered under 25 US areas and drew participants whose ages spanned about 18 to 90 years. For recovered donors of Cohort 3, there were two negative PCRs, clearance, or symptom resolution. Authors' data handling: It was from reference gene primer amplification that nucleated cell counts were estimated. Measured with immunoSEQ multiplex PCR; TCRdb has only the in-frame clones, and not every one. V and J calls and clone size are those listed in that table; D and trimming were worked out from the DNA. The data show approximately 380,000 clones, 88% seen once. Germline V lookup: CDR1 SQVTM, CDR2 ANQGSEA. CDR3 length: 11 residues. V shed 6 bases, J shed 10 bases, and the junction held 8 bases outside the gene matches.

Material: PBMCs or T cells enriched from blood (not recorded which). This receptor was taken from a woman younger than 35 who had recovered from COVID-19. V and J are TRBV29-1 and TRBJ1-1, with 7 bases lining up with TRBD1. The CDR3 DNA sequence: TGCAGCGTCGGAGGGGGCGTTGGAGCTTTCTTT. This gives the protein CSVGGGVGAFF. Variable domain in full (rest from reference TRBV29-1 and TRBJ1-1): SAVISQKPSRDICQRGTSLTIQCQVDSQVTMMFWYRQQPGQSLTLIATANQGSEATYESGFVIDKFPISRPNLTFSTLTVSNMSPEDSSIYLCSVGGGVGAFFGQGTRLTVV.